The clone carrying this TCR beta chain was detected only once. The antigen is unknown. TCRdb ran MiXCR on the 5' RACE reads and lists one entry per CDR3 protein. The sample includes tens of thousands of distinct CDR3 sequences, about 6% of them seen just once. This specimen comes from a study of CD8 T cells in ankylosing spondylitis. Germline CDR1 is SGHTA and CDR2 is FQGTGA. The CDR3 has 16 amino acids. The ends were cut back, 5 bases at V and 0 bases at J, with 11 bases in the middle. General study findings and limits: As reported, disease-linked clones showed significant enrichment in matched ankylosing spondylitis synovial fluid.

The sequence came from a male donor with ankylosing spondylitis. The genes are TRBV7-3 and TRBJ2-6; weak D call: TRBD1 (6 bases). Sequencing was done on a sample of synovial fluid, either unsorted or a sorted T cell fraction (not recorded which). The CDR3 region has the DNA TGTGCCAGCAGCCCCCGGACAGACTCTGGGGCCAACGTCCTGACTTTC. Protein product: CASSPRTDSGANVLTF.